Listed below are T cell receptor beta chains from one sample, sequenced in a study of blood T cell repertoires in COVID-19. Repertoires were generated with immunoSEQ multiplex PCR, while TCRdb's copy carries only in-frame clones and drops some. The sample has hundreds of thousands of clones, around 87% seen once. Material: peripheral blood. All receptors come from a woman between 45 and 60 years old who had recovered from COVID-19. Both conserved end residues are part of each CDR3. D genes are given only for firm matches. Not every row has a clone size; where given, it reads once, few, many or a size class.

size: .
V: TRBV30
D: .
J: TRBJ1-5
CDR3: CAWSVPRQGGNQPQHF
DNA: TGTGCCTGGAGTGTACCTCGGCAGGGAGGGAATCAGCCCCAGCATTTT

size: .
V: TRBV28
D: TRBD1
J: TRBJ2-7
CDR3: CASRDLREDREYEQYF
DNA: TGTGCCAGCAGAGATCTCCGCGAGGACAGGGAATACGAGCAGTACTTC

size: .
V: TRBV6-5
D: TRBD1
J: TRBJ2-7
CDR3: CASSFTAGGFFEQYF
DNA: TGTGCCAGCAGTTTCACGGCAGGGGGATTCTTCGAGCAGTACTTC

size: .
V: TRBV10-2
D: .
J: TRBJ1-4
CDR3: CASSLGGEDEKLFF
DNA: TGCGCCAGCAGTCTCGGGGGGGAGGATGAAAAACTGTTTTTT

size: .
V: TRBV9
D: .
J: TRBJ2-2
CDR3: CASSYNPGFDTGELFF
DNA: TGTGCCAGCAGCTACAATCCAGGGTTTGATACCGGGGAGCTGTTTTTT

size: .
V: TRBV5-8
D: .
J: TRBJ2-3
CDR3: CASEKAGLNTDTQYF
DNA: TGTGCCAGCGAAAAAGCGGGCTTAAACACAGATACGCAGTATTTT

size: .
V: TRBV27
D: .
J: TRBJ1-5
CDR3: CASSPLEGPQHF
DNA: TGTGCCAGCAGTCCACTCGAGGGGCCCCAGCATTTT

size: .
V: TRBV7-6
D: TRBD2
J: TRBJ2-2
CDR3: CASSSEGTSGIRAGELFF
DNA: TGTGCCAGCAGCTCTGAGGGGACTAGCGGAATTCGGGCCGGGGAGCTGTTTTTT

size: .
V: TRBV9
D: TRBD2
J: TRBJ2-7
CDR3: CASSVGSGRAFEEQYF
DNA: TGTGCCAGCAGCGTAGGGAGCGGGAGGGCCTTCGAAGAGCAGTACTTC

size: .
V: TRBV3-1/TRBV3-2
D: .
J: TRBJ1-2
CDR3: CASSQGQVYGYTF
DNA: TGTGCCAGCAGCCAAGGACAAGTCTATGGCTACACCTTC

size: .
V: TRBV7-8
D: TRBD2
J: TRBJ2-1
CDR3: CASSYPSGSGSLASYNEQFF
DNA: TGTGCCAGCAGCTACCCGAGCGGTAGCGGGAGTCTGGCGTCCTACAATGAGCAGTTCTTC

size: .
V: TRBV21-1
D: .
J: TRBJ1-3
CDR3: CASSKEISASPQRNTIYF
DNA: TGTGCCAGCAGCAAGGAAATTTCGGCTAGCCCTCAACGGAACACCATATATTTT

size: .
V: TRBV27
D: TRBD2
J: TRBJ2-1
CDR3: CASSGTSGSGGEQFF
DNA: TGTGCCAGCAGCGGCACTAGCGGGAGCGGTGGTGAGCAGTTCTTC

size: .
V: TRBV30
D: TRBD2
J: TRBJ2-1
CDR3: CAWMTSGGYNEQFF
DNA: TGTGCCTGGATGACTAGCGGGGGGTACAATGAGCAGTTCTTC

size: .
V: TRBV18
D: .
J: TRBJ1-2
CDR3: CASSLDRTPNYGYTF
DNA: TGTGCCAGCTCACTAGACAGGACTCCTAACTATGGCTACACCTTC

size: few
V: TRBV5-1
D: .
J: TRBJ2-2
CDR3: CASSFSDTGELFF
DNA: TGCGCCAGCAGCTTTAGTGACACCGGGGAGCTGTTTTTT

size: .
V: TRBV15
D: TRBD1
J: TRBJ1-2
CDR3: CATSGTGGATGGYTF
DNA: TGTGCCACCAGCGGAACAGGGGGCGCGACAGGTGGCTACACCTTC

size: .
V: TRBV5-1
D: .
J: TRBJ2-7
CDR3: CASSLPGEGYEQYF
DNA: TGCGCCAGCAGCTTGCCAGGGGAAGGGTACGAGCAGTACTTC

size: .
V: TRBV28
D: .
J: TRBJ1-2
CDR3: CASSLGAGNYGYTF
DNA: TGTGCCAGCAGTTTAGGGGCAGGAAACTATGGCTACACCTTC

size: .
V: TRBV19
D: .
J: TRBJ2-1
CDR3: CASSMEAGTGYNEQFF
DNA: TGTGCCAGTAGTATGGAGGCGGGAACGGGTTACAATGAGCAGTTCTTC

size: few
V: TRBV7-2
D: .
J: TRBJ1-5
CDR3: CASSLDYNSNQPQHF
DNA: TGTGCCAGCAGCTTAGATTACAATAGCAATCAGCCCCAGCATTTT

size: .
V: TRBV2
D: .
J: TRBJ1-5
CDR3: CASGRIMGNQPQHF
DNA: TGTGCCAGCGGCCGTATCATGGGCAATCAGCCCCAGCATTTT

size: few
V: TRBV5-1
D: .
J: TRBJ1-3
CDR3: CASSLTVQDTIYF
DNA: TGCGCCAGCAGTTTGACAGTGCAAGACACCATATATTTT

size: once
V: TRBV27
D: TRBD1
J: TRBJ2-7
CDR3: CASSLSRTGAKPYEQYF
DNA: TGTGCCAGCAGTCTAAGCCGGACAGGAGCCAAACCCTACGAGCAGTACTTC

size: .
V: TRBV19
D: .
J: TRBJ2-5
CDR3: CASSMRSSVTQYF
DNA: TGTGCCAGTAGTATGCGGTCTTCGGTGACCCAGTACTTC

size: .
V: TRBV18
D: .
J: TRBJ2-3
CDR3: CASSPLYSFESSTDTQYF
DNA: TGTGCCAGCTCACCACTGTACAGTTTCGAATCTAGCACAGATACGCAGTATTTT

size: .
V: TRBV3-1/TRBV3-2
D: .
J: TRBJ2-3
CDR3: CASSPITTDTQYF
DNA: TGTGCCAGCAGCCCTATCACGACAGATACGCAGTATTTT

size: .
V: TRBV5-1
D: .
J: TRBJ2-7
CDR3: CASSLGVARNEQYF
DNA: TGCGCCAGCAGCTTGGGGGTAGCGCGGAACGAGCAGTACTTC

size: .
V: TRBV6-1
D: TRBD1
J: TRBJ1-5
CDR3: CASSASPGQGSEQPQHF
DNA: TGTGCCAGCAGTGCAAGCCCGGGACAGGGGAGCGAGCAGCCCCAGCATTTT

size: .
V: TRBV5-6
D: .
J: TRBJ1-5
CDR3: CASSRALGNQPQHF
DNA: TGTGCCAGCAGCCGAGCGTTAGGCAATCAGCCCCAGCATTTT

size: few
V: TRBV19
D: .
J: TRBJ1-6
CDR3: CAVGALRNSPLHF
DNA: TGTGCCGTCGGAGCGTTGAGGAATTCACCCCTCCACTTT

size: .
V: TRBV5-6
D: .
J: TRBJ2-5
CDR3: CASSLEGRPETQYF
DNA: TGTGCCAGCAGCTTGGAGGGGAGGCCAGAGACCCAGTACTTC

size: .
V: TRBV28
D: TRBD2
J: TRBJ2-7
CDR3: CASSPLAGRAYEQYF
DNA: TGTGCCAGCAGTCCGTTAGCGGGACGAGCCTACGAGCAGTACTTC

size: .
V: TRBV19
D: TRBD1
J: TRBJ2-7
CDR3: CASSAPSGQGDEQYF
DNA: TGTGCCAGTAGTGCCCCCAGCGGACAGGGTGACGAGCAGTACTTC

size: .
V: TRBV19
D: .
J: TRBJ1-2
CDR3: CATHQPGGGRNGYTF
DNA: TGTGCCACCCACCAGCCGGGGGGCGGGCGGAATGGCTACACCTTC

size: .
V: TRBV9
D: TRBD1
J: TRBJ2-5
CDR3: CASSGSTGEGESWETQYF
DNA: TGTGCCAGCAGCGGGAGCACAGGGGAAGGGGAAAGTTGGGAGACCCAGTACTTC

size: .
V: TRBV30
D: .
J: TRBJ2-7
CDR3: CAWSANQGKQYF
DNA: TGTGCCTGGAGTGCAAACCAGGGAAAGCAGTACTTC

size: .
V: TRBV6-5
D: .
J: TRBJ1-5
CDR3: CASSYDIRREPQHF
DNA: TGTGCCAGCAGTTACGATATCCGTCGGGAGCCCCAGCATTTT

size: .
V: TRBV6-6
D: TRBD1
J: TRBJ1-1
CDR3: CASSFQGAGTEAFF
DNA: TGTGCCAGCAGTTTCCAGGGGGCTGGCACTGAAGCTTTCTTT

size: .
V: TRBV4-2
D: .
J: TRBJ1-1
CDR3: CASSQDRGGTEAFF
DNA: TGTGCCAGCAGCCAAGACCGAGGGGGCACTGAAGCTTTCTTT

size: .
V: TRBV2
D: TRBD1
J: TRBJ2-6
CDR3: CASSATGGAGANVLTF
DNA: TGTGCCAGCAGCGCGACAGGGGGAGCTGGGGCCAACGTCCTGACTTTC

size: .
V: TRBV2
D: .
J: TRBJ1-4
CDR3: CASSTPRDGGEKLFF
DNA: TGTGCCAGCAGCACCCCCCGGGACGGGGGAGAAAAACTGTTTTTT

size: .
V: TRBV5-6
D: TRBD2
J: TRBJ2-1
CDR3: CASSFSGYNEQFF
DNA: TGTGCCAGCAGCTTTAGCGGGTACAATGAGCAGTTCTTC

size: .
V: TRBV7-2
D: .
J: TRBJ1-5
CDR3: CASSYFFDSRGNQPQHF
DNA: TGTGCCAGCAGCTACTTTTTTGACAGTCGTGGCAATCAGCCCCAGCATTTT

size: .
V: TRBV4-3
D: .
J: TRBJ2-3
CDR3: CASSQSWALEADTQYF
DNA: TGCGCCAGCAGCCAATCGTGGGCCTTGGAGGCAGATACGCAGTATTTT

size: .
V: TRBV5-4
D: TRBD1
J: TRBJ1-5
CDR3: CASSPGTGLNQPQHF
DNA: TGTGCCAGCAGCCCAGGGACAGGCCTTAATCAGCCCCAGCATTTT

size: few
V: TRBV18
D: .
J: TRBJ1-1
CDR3: CASSQGGRGNTEAFF
DNA: TGTGCCAGCTCCCAAGGCGGGCGGGGGAACACTGAAGCTTTCTTT

size: .
V: TRBV6-1
D: .
J: TRBJ1-1
CDR3: CASSEVPVNTEAFF
DNA: TGTGCCAGCAGTGAAGTACCGGTGAACACTGAAGCTTTCTTT

size: .
V: TRBV5-1
D: TRBD2
J: TRBJ2-2
CDR3: CASSLTSGRNTGELFF
DNA: TGCGCCAGCAGCTTGACCAGCGGGAGGAACACCGGGGAGCTGTTTTTT

size: once
V: TRBV6-2/TRBV6-3
D: .
J: TRBJ1-1
CDR3: CASSLLGVMNTEAFF
DNA: TGTGCCAGCAGCCTTTTAGGGGTCATGAACACTGAAGCTTTCTTT

size: .
V: TRBV3-1/TRBV3-2
D: TRBD1
J: TRBJ1-2
CDR3: CASSPSGTGTLRIGYTF
DNA: TGTGCCAGCAGCCCCTCCGGGACAGGGACCCTTAGGATCGGCTACACCTTC

size: .
V: TRBV4-1
D: TRBD2
J: TRBJ2-7
CDR3: CASSQAAGGSSYEQYF
DNA: TGCGCCAGCAGCCAGGCAGCGGGAGGGAGCTCCTACGAGCAGTACTTC

size: .
V: TRBV10-3
D: .
J: TRBJ2-3
CDR3: CAIRESGSTDTQYF
DNA: TGTGCCATCAGGGAAAGCGGGAGCACAGATACGCAGTATTTT

size: few
V: TRBV29-1
D: .
J: TRBJ1-1
CDR3: CSAGSDTEAFF
DNA: TGCAGCGCCGGTTCGGACACTGAAGCTTTCTTT